This T cell receptor beta chain was identified during a study of blood T cell repertoires in COVID-19. Study at large: Researchers got acute and convalescent COVID-19 samples from the United States, Italy and Spain. Nucleic acid was either cDNA or gDNA, and it came from T cells, B-cell-depleted T cells, or PBMCs.

This clone was picked up a small number of times. Per the original data handling: Scientists estimated how many nucleated cells there were by amplifying reference gene primers. The assay was immunoSEQ multiplex PCR, and TCRdb's table has in-frame clones only and misses some. Clonal size and the V and J genes are those of that table, whereas D and trimming came from the DNA. The sample consists of approximately 270,000 clones, about 86% of them appearing once. There are 16 residues in the CDR3. V was pared by 6 bases and J by 3 bases, with 20 bases between. The germline CDR1 and CDR2 sequences are MNHEY and SVGEGT. Seattle patients were enrolled while actively infected and followed longitudinally.

This receptor was obtained from a person between 65 and 80 years old with COVID-19, enrolled during active disease. Input material: peripheral blood. This rearrangement joins TRBV6-2 or TRBV6-3 to TRBJ1-2; maybe TRBD1 (5 bases). The CDR3 loop is CASSPHTTEWDYGYTF. DNA of the CDR3: TGTGCCAGCAGCCCCCATACGACAGAGTGGGACTATGGCTACACCTTC.